These 30 T cell receptor beta chains originate from one sample sequenced in a study of blood T cell repertoires in COVID-19. Profiling relied on immunoSEQ multiplex PCR, and the TCRdb table lists in-frame clones only, not all of them. There are around 250,000 clones in the sample; about 83% occur only once, and around 5.4% lies in the top ten. Sequencing was performed on peripheral blood. The receptors were sampled from a man at least 80 years old with acute or convalescent COVID-19.

V usage is TRBV2 and J usage is TRBJ2-7, with D maybe TRBD2 (5 bases). CDR3 length: 16 amino acids. The V gene's germline CDR1 is SNHLY and CDR2 FYNNEI. V was trimmed by 7 bases and J by 3 bases, leaving 22 bases between them. The CDR3 coding sequence is TGTGCCAGCAAGGTCTCCGGGGTTGGCGGAGGCTACGAGCAGTACTTC. Its protein product is CASKVSGVGGGYEQYF.

The chain uses TRBV7-3 and TRBJ2-5; a possible D gene is TRBD2 (5 bases). Germline V lookup: CDR1 SGHTA, CDR2 FQGTGA. The CDR3 totals 13 residues. V was clipped by 3 bases and J by 4 bases, with 9 bases between them. CDR3 nucleotides: TGTGCCAGCAGCTTGGGCGGAGGAGAGACCCAGTACTTC. It translates to CASSLGGGETQYF.

This clone is a singleton in its sample. The chain has TRBV5-1 and TRBJ2-3, with D possibly matching TRBD1 (7 bases). Looked up from germline, CDR1 is SGHRS and CDR2 is YFSETQ. The CDR3 is made up of 14 amino acids. Trimming removed 1 base from V and 5 bases from J, with 11 bases in between. CDR3 loop: CASSLPGGLDTQYF. The CDR3 DNA reads TGCGCCAGCAGCTTGCCAGGGGGGTTAGATACGCAGTATTTT.

The J gene is TRBJ1-2, the V gene TRBV2; D not resolved. The length of the CDR3 is 13 residues. V dropped 2 bases and J dropped 2 bases, with 6 bases sitting between them. Per the germline V gene, CDR1 is SNHLY and CDR2 is FYNNEI. Here the CDR3 reads CASSEQENYGYTF. DNA of the CDR3: TGTGCCAGCAGTGAACAGGAAAACTATGGCTACACCTTC.

V usage is TRBV5-1 and J usage is TRBJ2-1, with TRBD2 matching over 11 bases. This CDR3 is built from 17 residues. After removal of 2 bases from V and 2 bases from J, the junction contained 6 bases not matched to a gene. Germline CDR1 SGHRS, CDR2 YFSETQ. As DNA, the CDR3 is TGCGCCAGCAGCTTTTTTAGCGGGAGGGCCCCCTACAATGAGCAGTTCTTC. Translated: CASSFFSGRAPYNEQFF.

The chain combines TRBV7-8 with TRBJ2-1; D is perhaps TRBD2 (6 bases). Germline V lookup: CDR1 SGHVS, CDR2 FQNEAQ. The CDR3 has 14 residues. With 3 bases removed from V and 5 bases from J, the gap between germline ends came to 11 bases. The chain's CDR3 is CASSFAGLNNEQFF. Written as DNA, the CDR3 is TGTGCCAGCAGCTTCGCGGGACTTAACAATGAGCAGTTCTTC.

DNA for the CDR3: TGTGCCAGCAGCTCGGGACAGGTTCTTGAAGAGACCCAGTACTTC. It specifies CASSSGQVLEETQYF. The chain uses TRBV7-8 and TRBJ2-5, with 8 bases matching TRBD1. Germline V CDR1 and CDR2: SGHVS, FQNEAQ. Losses at the gene ends were 4 bases for V and 3 bases for J; bases not matched to a gene: 7. This CDR3 has 15 residues.

The V gene is TRBV29-1, the J gene TRBJ2-5; 8 bases align to TRBD2. With V trimmed by 6 bases and J by 4 bases, 7 bases remained unmatched. CDR1 is SQVTM, CDR2 ANQGSEA, per germline. The CDR3 extends over 13 amino acids. CDR3: CSVEDGGGETQYF. CDR3 nucleotide sequence: TGCAGCGTGGAGGACGGGGGGGGAGAGACCCAGTACTTC.

The chain links TRBV28 to TRBJ2-7; TRBD1 agrees at 9 bases. This CDR3 has 15 residues. V was pared by 5 bases and J by 2 bases, with 7 bases of the junction left unmatched. CDR1 and CDR2 (germline): MDHEN, SYDVKM. CDR3 DNA: TGTGCCAGCAGTCCCGGGACAGGGTTTCCCTACGAGCAGTACTTC. Amino acid sequence: CASSPGTGFPYEQYF.

V and J are TRBV6-5 and TRBJ1-2; no clear D gene. This CDR3 contains 13 residues. Germline V gene data show CDR1 as MNHEY and CDR2 as SVGAGI. The V gene lost 2 bases and the J gene lost 4 bases, with 8 bases spanning the gap. In DNA, the CDR3 is TGTGCCAGCAGTTACGGCGGACTCTATGGCTACACCTTC. Translating it yields CASSYGGLYGYTF.

The chain joins TRBV11-3 to TRBJ2-7, with no clear D. CDR3 size: 16 residues. In germline, CDR1 is SGHNT, CDR2 YENEEA. Trimming left V 0 bases short and J 3 bases short, with 15 bases between. The CDR3 coding sequence is TGTGCCAGCAGCTTAGATTCCAGCGCGCCCAGCTACGAGCAGTACTTC. Protein product: CASSLDSSAPSYEQYF. The variable domain in full, with the rest retrieved from reference TRBV11-3 and TRBJ2-7, is EAGVVQSPRYKIIEKKQPVAFWCNPISGHNTLYWYLQNLGQGPELLIRYENEEAVDDSQLPKDRFSAERLKGVDSTLKIQPAELGDSAVYLCASSLDSSAPSYEQYFGPGTRLTVT.

This chain uses TRBV14 with TRBJ1-1; D is possibly TRBD1 (6 bases). Germline CDR1 reads SGHDN; CDR2 reads FVKESK. This CDR3 is built from 13 residues. The ends were cut back, 4 bases at V and 11 bases at J, with 17 bases in the middle. The CDR3 spells CASSLWGLGWAFF. The CDR3 DNA reads as TGTGCCAGCAGCCTATGGGGGCTCGGGTGGGCTTTCTTT.

V usage is TRBV29-1 and J usage is TRBJ2-1; no clear D gene. V was clipped by 6 bases and J by 9 bases, with 9 bases between them. Germline-derived CDR1 and CDR2 are SQVTM and ANQGSEA. This CDR3 spans 10 amino acids. The chain's CDR3 is CSVSTGEQFF. Written as DNA, the CDR3 is TGCAGCGTCTCTACCGGTGAGCAGTTCTTC.

V gene TRBV27 combines with J gene TRBJ2-1; no definite D call. Trimming cost V 6 bases and J 5 bases, with 11 bases left between them. Per germline, CDR1 MNHEY and CDR2 SMNVEV (reference sequence). The CDR3 has 13 residues. CDR3 amino acids: CASSQATDNEQFF. The DNA for the CDR3 is TGTGCCAGCAGCCAAGCTACGGACAATGAGCAGTTCTTC.

The chain employs TRBV4-2 and TRBJ2-3, with 9 bases that match TRBD2. Looked up from germline, CDR1 is LGHNA and CDR2 is YNFKEQ. J lost 5 bases, V lost 1 base, and 10 bases had no gene match. The CDR3 is 17 residues long. CDR3 DNA sequence: TGTGCCAGCAGCCAAGGCGCTAGCGGGGCCCTGGGAGATACGCAGTATTTT. It encodes CASSQGASGALGDTQYF.

This clone was recorded only once. This chain joins TRBV28 and TRBJ2-7, with D unclear. The V end was cut by 5 bases, the J end by 5 bases, with 7 bases between. In germline, CDR1 is MDHEN, CDR2 SYDVKM. This CDR3 comprises 11 residues. CDR3 amino acids: CASSAVNEQYF. The CDR3 DNA reads TGTGCCAGCAGTGCGGTAAACGAGCAGTACTTC. The variable domain in full, completed from reference TRBV28 and TRBJ2-7, reads DVKVTQSSRYLVKRTGEKVFLECVQDMDHENMFWYRQDPGLGLRLIYFSYDVKMKEKGDIPEGYSVSREKKERFSLILESASTNQTSMYLCASSAVNEQYFGPGTRLTVT.

The chain is built from TRBV27 and TRBJ2-2, with D uncertain. Trimming left V 6 bases short and J 0 bases short, with 8 bases between. Germline V lookup: CDR1 MNHEY, CDR2 SMNVEV (reference sequence). This CDR3 contains 14 residues. CDR3 in DNA: TGTGCCAGCAGCGTCGACTCGAACACCGGGGAGCTGTTTTTT. This codes for CASSVDSNTGELFF.

V gene TRBV11-2 combines with J gene TRBJ2-3, with 7 bases fitting TRBD2. Per the germline V gene, CDR1 is SGHAT and CDR2 is FQNNGV. The ends lost 5 bases at V and 2 bases at J; junction bases unmatched: 10. This CDR3 has 16 residues. Written as DNA, the CDR3 is TGTGCCAGCAGCCGAGCGGGGAGGGCGGACACAGATACGCAGTATTTT. It yields the protein CASSRAGRADTDTQYF. Filled out from reference TRBV11-2 and TRBJ2-3, the complete variable domain reads EAGVAQSPRYKIIEKRQSVAFWCNPISGHATLYWYQQILGQGPKLLIQFQNNGVVDDSQLPKDRFSAERLKGVDSTLKIQPAKLEDSAVYLCASSRAGRADTDTQYFGPGTRLTVL.

This clone was found once. The chain uses TRBV30 and TRBJ2-3; D may be TRBD2 (6 bases). The CDR3 totals 12 residues. Germline CDR1 GTSNPN, CDR2 SVGIG (reference sequence). Trimming took 5 bases from V and 6 from J, leaving 12 bases between them. This CDR3 is CAWGRGTDTQYF. The CDR3 DNA reads as TGTGCCTGGGGGCGGGGAACGGATACGCAGTATTTT.

This chain connects TRBV19 to TRBJ2-5; D perhaps matches TRBD1 (6 bases). In germline, CDR1 is LNHDA, CDR2 SQIVND (reference sequence). The V end was cut by 6 bases, the J end by 1 base, with 18 bases between. The CDR3 contains 16 residues. The DNA of the CDR3 is TGTGCCAGTAGCTTTCAGGGGACCACCCGCCAAGAGACCCAGTACTTC. Translation gives CASSFQGTTRQETQYF.

The J gene is TRBJ1-1, the V gene TRBV12-3 or TRBV12-4; D gene unclear. This CDR3 is built from 13 residues. Trimming removed 5 bases at V and 1 base at J, with 8 bases between. The CDR3 loop is CASSVLGNTEAFF. In DNA form, the CDR3 reads TGTGCCAGCAGTGTGCTAGGGAACACTGAAGCTTTCTTT.

The chain joins TRBV6-1 to TRBJ2-4; possibly TRBD1 for D (6 bases). The germline V gene encodes CDR1 MNHNS and CDR2 SASEGT. The CDR3 has 17 residues. V was clipped by 2 bases and J by 2 bases, with 16 bases between them. The CDR3 DNA reads as TGTGCCAGCAGTGAAATACAGGGCCTTGGAACCAAAAACATTCAGTACTTC. Its translation: CASSEIQGLGTKNIQYF.

The chain uses TRBV13 and TRBJ2-1; D uncertain. This CDR3 contains 13 residues. Trimming pared 5 bases from V and 1 base from J, leaving 6 bases between. The germline V gene encodes CDR1 PRHDT and CDR2 FYEKMQ (reference sequence). This CDR3 reads CASSPQSYNEQFF. In nucleotides, the CDR3 is TGTGCCAGCAGCCCCCAATCCTACAATGAGCAGTTCTTC.

CDR3 coding DNA: TGCGCCAGCAGTGAAGGAGCGGGGGGCGCCGCCGGGGAGCTGTTTTTT. Translated, it gives CASSEGAGGAAGELFF. The chain uses TRBV10-2 and TRBJ2-2, with 9 nucleotides matching TRBD2. CDR3 length equals 16 residues. In germline, CDR1 is WSHSY, CDR2 SAAADI. J lost 6 bases, V lost 3 bases, and 8 bases had no gene match.

CDR3 bases: TGTGCCAGCAGTTCGGGTGGGCAGCCCCAGCATTTT. Its translation: CASSSGGQPQHF. The V gene is TRBV6-6, the J gene TRBJ1-5, with D uncertain. This CDR3 spans 12 amino acids. Germline-derived CDR1 and CDR2 are MNHNY and SVGAGI (reference sequence). Trimming left V 4 bases short and J 7 bases short, with 8 bases between.

The sample holds one count of this clone. This sequence joins TRBV5-4 and TRBJ1-5; D gene unclear. CDR3 length: 15 amino acids. Germline loops: CDR1 SGHNT, CDR2 YYREEE (reference sequence). Trimming pared 0 bases from V and 6 bases from J, leaving 13 bases between. The CDR3 DNA follows: TGTGCCAGCAGCTTGGGACCGGCGGGCCCTCAGCCCCAGCATTTT. This encodes CASSLGPAGPQPQHF. Based on the CDR3 plus reference TRBV5-4 and TRBJ1-5, the full variable domain is ETGVTQSPTHLIKTRGQQVTLRCSSQSGHNTVSWYQQALGQGPQFIFQYYREEENGRGNFPPRFSGLQFPNYSSELNVNALELDDSALYLCASSLGPAGPQPQHFGDGTRLSIL.

The chain is built from TRBV15 and TRBJ2-7; possible D gene TRBD2, 7 bases. The CDR3 extends over 16 amino acids. The germline CDR1 and CDR2 sequences are LNHNV and YYDKDF (reference sequence). The germline V and J ends were trimmed by 0 bases and 5 bases, with 17 bases remaining between them. The CDR3 here is CATSRDLRGLGDEQYF. The CDR3 nucleotides read TGTGCCACCAGCAGAGATTTGCGGGGGCTAGGTGACGAGCAGTACTTC.

The chain is built from TRBV19 and TRBJ2-5; 10 positions match TRBD2. Germline CDR1 reads LNHDA; CDR2 reads SQIVND (reference sequence). The CDR3 has 18 amino acids. V lost 6 bases to trimming and J lost 4 bases; unmatched junction nucleotides: 17. The CDR3 coding sequence is TGTGCCAGTAGCGACCGTCTCGTAGCGGGGGGCCTGGGAGAGACCCAGTACTTC. Its protein product is CASSDRLVAGGLGETQYF.

DNA for the CDR3: TGTGCCAGTAGTATAGATTCGGGCGGGAGGGCCGTTGAGCAGTTCTTC. Encoded protein: CASSIDSGGRAVEQFF. The rearrangement uses TRBV19 and TRBJ2-1, with 9 bases lining up with TRBD2. The trim removed 0 bases at V and 9 bases at J, leaving 9 bases unmatched. Germline V gives CDR1 LNHDA, CDR2 SQIVND (reference sequence). This CDR3 contains 16 residues.

The CDR3 loop is CASSDGGQGWGETQYF. The CDR3 nucleotides are TGCGCCAGCAGTGATGGGGGACAGGGCTGGGGAGAGACCCAGTACTTC. The chain carries TRBV10-1 and TRBJ2-5; 9 nucleotides agree with TRBD1. The CDR3 sequence is 16 residues long. Trimming took 3 bases from V and 4 from J; bases not matched to a gene: 9. Germline loops: CDR1 WNHNN, CDR2 SYGVQD (reference sequence).